One and the same sample provided the 10 T cell receptor beta chains below, sequenced in a study of cytomegalovirus exposure and HLA in healthy donors (dated by TCRdb to the late 2010s). Library generation was performed with the immunoSEQ multiplex PCR assay. For the multiplex PCR, a mixture combining 60 forward primers for TCR Vbeta segments and 13 reverse primers for TCR Jbeta segments was used. Drawn from immuneACCESS, this table holds only the in-frame rearrangements with V and J called that TCRdb kept. Clones are partly lost; checked studies trace under half to an unresolved V gene and leave the rest unexplained. This sample is represented by approximately 160,000 clones; 84% of them were singletons. The top ten hold roughly 5.2% of the sample. Sequencing used PBMCs. The receptors were gathered from a girl under 18 in good health and CMV-seropositive.

The chain links TRBV6-1 to TRBJ1-2; D is perhaps TRBD1 (5 bases). Germline CDR1 reads MNHNS; CDR2 reads SASEGT. This CDR3 contains 13 residues. Trimming cost V 6 bases and J 4 bases, with 12 bases left between them. The CDR3 coding sequence is TGTGCCAGCAGCCAGAATGGGGCCTATGGCTACACCTTC. It encodes CASSQNGAYGYTF.

V and J are TRBV5-1 and TRBJ2-1; a possible D gene is TRBD1 (5 bases). There are 13 residues in the CDR3. Trimming took 5 bases from V and 8 from J, leaving 14 bases between them. Looked up from germline, CDR1 is SGHRS and CDR2 is YFSETQ. The DNA of the CDR3 is TGCGCCAGCAGTTCGACCCCCAGGGATGAGCAGTTCTTC. Translated, it gives CASSSTPRDEQFF.

A word on this clone: This specimen includes other DNA sequences encoding the same CDR3. The chain recombines TRBV4-1 with TRBJ1-1, with a possible D match to TRBD1 (5 bases). Trimming shortened V by 0 bases and J by 5 bases, and 10 bases separated the two germline ends. Germline V lookup: CDR1 MGHRA, CDR2 YSYEKL. The CDR3 totals 14 residues. The chain's CDR3 is CASSQDRGGTEAFF. As DNA, the CDR3 is TGCGCCAGCAGCCAAGATAGGGGTGGGACTGAAGCTTTCTTT.

The rearrangement uses TRBV11-2 and TRBJ2-1; D ambiguous. The CDR3 extends over 15 amino acids. The germline V gene has CDR1 SGHAT and CDR2 FQNNGV. Trimming shortened V by 3 bases and J by 9 bases, and 18 bases separated the two germline ends. CDR3 protein: CASSFRRRVELEQFF. The CDR3 DNA sequence: TGTGCCAGCAGCTTCCGCCGACGGGTCGAACTTGAGCAGTTCTTC.

The rearrangement uses TRBV2 and TRBJ1-5; a possible D gene is TRBD1 (6 bases). The CDR3 loop spans 13 amino acids. V lost 3 bases and J 5 bases, leaving 8 bases between the germline ends. The germline gives CDR1 SNHLY, CDR2 FYNNEI. The CDR3 nucleotides are TGTGCCAGCAGTGACAGGGGCGATCAGCCCCAGCATTTT. Translating it yields CASSDRGDQPQHF.

The chain combines TRBV5-4 with TRBJ2-3; 11 nucleotides align to TRBD1. Germline V lookup: CDR1 SGHNT, CDR2 YYREEE (reference sequence). Trimming at V came to 3 bases and at J to 4 bases, leaving 10 bases not matched to a gene. The CDR3 is made up of 17 amino acids. The CDR3 sequence: CASSSGQGAIPPDTQYF. The CDR3 DNA follows: TGTGCCAGCAGCTCAGGACAGGGGGCGATCCCACCAGATACGCAGTATTTT. The full variable domain, in which reference TRBV5-4 and TRBJ2-3 provide the parts outside the CDR3, is ETGVTQSPTHLIKTRGQQVTLRCSSQSGHNTVSWYQQALGQGPQFIFQYYREEENGRGNFPPRFSGLQFPNYSSELNVNALELDDSALYLCASSSGQGAIPPDTQYFGPGTRLTVL.

The chain joins TRBV9 to TRBJ2-1; possible D gene TRBD2, 6 bases. The germline V and J ends were trimmed by 3 bases and 1 base, with 11 bases remaining between them. CDR1 and CDR2 from the germline V gene are SGDLS and YYNGEE. This CDR3 region has 15 residues. The chain's CDR3 is CASSGGLISYNEQFF. In DNA, the CDR3 is TGTGCCAGCAGCGGGGGACTGATATCCTACAATGAGCAGTTCTTC.

The chain uses TRBV2 and TRBJ2-7, with D possibly matching TRBD1 (5 bases). The CDR3 runs to 15 residues. The V gene lost 4 bases and the J gene lost 5 bases, with 18 bases spanning the gap. Germline V CDR1 and CDR2: SNHLY, FYNNEI. The CDR3 here is CASSVYPGRVNEQYF. For the CDR3, the DNA is TGTGCCAGCAGTGTTTATCCAGGGCGAGTGAACGAGCAGTACTTC.

V gene TRBV5-4 combines with J gene TRBJ2-3; the D gene is possibly TRBD2 (6 bases). The CDR3 runs to 15 residues. Germline V gene data show CDR1 as SGHNT and CDR2 as YYREEE (reference sequence). The V end lost 0 bases, the J end lost 4 bases, and 12 bases lay between the germline ends. The CDR3 nucleotides are TGTGCCAGCAGCTTGGTGCCTAGGAGGGCAGATACGCAGTATTTT. It specifies CASSLVPRRADTQYF.

This chain uses TRBV28 with TRBJ2-1; 7 positions agree with TRBD1. J was trimmed by 3 bases and V by 6 bases; bases with no gene match: 5. CDR1 and CDR2 from the germline V gene are MDHEN and SYDVKM. The length of the CDR3 is 14 residues. The CDR3 sequence: CASSNRGLYNEQFF. The CDR3 DNA reads TGTGCCAGCAGCAACAGGGGTCTCTACAATGAGCAGTTCTTC. The full variable domain, with the rest looked up from reference TRBV28 and TRBJ2-1, is DVKVTQSSRYLVKRTGEKVFLECVQDMDHENMFWYRQDPGLGLRLIYFSYDVKMKEKGDIPEGYSVSREKKERFSLILESASTNQTSMYLCASSNRGLYNEQFFGPGTRLTVL.